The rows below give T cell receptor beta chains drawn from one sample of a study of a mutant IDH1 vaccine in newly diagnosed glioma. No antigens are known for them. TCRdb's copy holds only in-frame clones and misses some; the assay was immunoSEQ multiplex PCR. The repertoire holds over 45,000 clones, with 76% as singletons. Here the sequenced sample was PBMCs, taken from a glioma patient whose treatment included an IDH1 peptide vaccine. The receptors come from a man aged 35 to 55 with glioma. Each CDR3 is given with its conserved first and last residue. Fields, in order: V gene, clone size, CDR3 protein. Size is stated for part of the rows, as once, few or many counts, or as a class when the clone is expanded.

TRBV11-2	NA	CASSPGQGSGGELFF
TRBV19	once	CASTPGRTNYGYTF
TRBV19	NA	CASSKGPGVIDTEAFF
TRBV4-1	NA	CASSPSGQSYEQYF
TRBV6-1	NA	CASSEPDENTEAFF
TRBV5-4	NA	CASSKIAGRSTDTQYF
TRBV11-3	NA	CASSFETTAETQYF
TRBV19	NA	CASSIGAGVVYEQYF
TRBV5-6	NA	CASSSIRGGIATNEKLFF
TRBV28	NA	CASSGGGYTF
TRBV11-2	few	CASSLDRGTEQFF
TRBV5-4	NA	CASSSRIATSSYNEQFF
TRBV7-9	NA	CASSLAESISYEQYF
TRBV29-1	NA	CSAIQRTGVNYGYTF
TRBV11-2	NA	CASSLVGVGNTEAFF
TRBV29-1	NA	CSVESGSDYEQYF
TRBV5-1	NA	CASSSGTGWYEQYF
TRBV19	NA	CASSRSKETQYF
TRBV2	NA	CASSGGVRTQYF
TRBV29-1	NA	CSVAMTDTQYF
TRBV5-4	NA	CASSVWRGQSLPGTQYF
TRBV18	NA	CASSPRRDSDTQYF
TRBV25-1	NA	CASSGQAGGRDTQYF
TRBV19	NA	CASSLRLAGGPETQYF
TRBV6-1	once	CASGRDWNTEAFF
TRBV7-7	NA	CASSLAWREGETQYF
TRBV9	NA	CASSVDGVNTGELFF
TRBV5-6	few	CASSLGQGGNYGYTF
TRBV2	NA	CASSLTGGSSGANVLTF
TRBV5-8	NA	CASSVQIYTEAFF
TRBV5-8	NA	CASSPRRASNQPQHF
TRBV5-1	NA	CASSLEGSEAFF
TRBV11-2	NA	CASSLAEKLFF
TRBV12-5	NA	CASGLVLGQGASEQFF
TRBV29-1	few	CSVDGPQETQYF
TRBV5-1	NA	CASSSGTDTQYF
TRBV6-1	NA	CATNLDGTYGYTF
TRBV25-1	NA	CASSESTGGLYYGYTF
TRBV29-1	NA	CSVEGLNTGELFF
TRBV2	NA	CASSAGRAYTIYF
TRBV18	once	CASSPAPKRGHINAEAFF
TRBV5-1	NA	CASSADRGGYTEAFF
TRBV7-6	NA	CASSLGIAGAFHEQFF
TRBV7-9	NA	CASSLAPEINEKLFF
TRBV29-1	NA	CSVTGQRTGELFF
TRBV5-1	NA	CASSPSTGGTEAFF
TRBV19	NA	CASSEDISGYTF
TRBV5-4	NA	CASSLADRGYTF
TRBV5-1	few	CASSFGTSGADTQYF
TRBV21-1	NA	CATKTGPETQYF
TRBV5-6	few	CASSTIDTGTSGRGEQYF
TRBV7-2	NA	CASSLSGMNTEAFF
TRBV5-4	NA	CASSLDPIPGANVLTF
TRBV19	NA	CASSSGAGDTQYF
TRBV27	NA	CASRTGTQVGELFF
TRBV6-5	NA	CASSSAISGNTIYF